A selection of T cell receptor beta chains follows, all from one sample in a study of blood T cell repertoires in COVID-19. The data were produced by immunoSEQ multiplex PCR, yet TCRdb's version contains in-frame clones alone and is incomplete. The table has about 220,000 clones, 70% to 85% seen once. Sequencing was done on a sample of PBMCs or T cells enriched from blood (not recorded which). Receptors were obtained from a man aged 35 to 55 who had recovered from COVID-19. CDR3s leave out the opening cysteine and the closing phenylalanine or tryptophan. The order of the fields is J gene, D gene, V gene, CDR3 protein. The D gene is left open where the match is weak.

>TRBJ2-1|.|TRBV9
ASSVGGINEQF
>TRBJ2-6|.|TRBV5-5
ASSAGSGANVLT
>TRBJ1-4|TRBD1|TRBV5-5
ASSLGTGGGKLF
>TRBJ1-6|.|TRBV27
ASSLRLSSYNSPLH
>TRBJ1-1|.|TRBV9
ASSVGSSLKNTEAF
>TRBJ2-2|TRBD1|TRBV5-3
ARGGTGDTGELF
>TRBJ1-1|.|TRBV19
ASSNRVVGTEAF
>TRBJ1-1|TRBD1|TRBV5-1
ASSFPGQGITEAF
>TRBJ1-2|.|TRBV30
AWSSTGFGYT
>TRBJ1-1|.|TRBV2
AGEGVNTEAF
>TRBJ1-1|.|TRBV7-6
ASSADLNTEAF
>TRBJ2-3|.|TRBV7-8
ASSPPRGLGADTQY
>TRBJ2-7|TRBD2|TRBV4-1
ASSQDHSREGEQY
>TRBJ2-5|.|TRBV29-1
SVQGLMETQY
>TRBJ1-4|.|TRBV2
ASSGGDRTWEKLF
>TRBJ1-1|.|TRBV28
ASSLFLTEAF
>TRBJ1-6|TRBD1|TRBV2
ASTGQAGSPLH
>TRBJ2-5|.|TRBV5-4
ASSFFLETQY
>TRBJ1-1|.|TRBV7-9
ASSFPGWAF
>TRBJ1-4|TRBD1|TRBV12-3/TRBV12-4
ASTRDRGEKLF
>TRBJ2-7|TRBD2|TRBV18
ASSPGRAGGTYEQY
>TRBJ2-7|.|TRBV28
ASSLGGPRGEQY
>TRBJ1-2|.|TRBV3-1/TRBV3-2
ASSFGSGESGYT
>TRBJ1-3|.|TRBV4-2
ASSQGSSSGNTIY
>TRBJ1-3|.|TRBV10-3
AISRTPSGNTIY
>TRBJ2-1|TRBD2|TRBV9
ASSPGTSPYNEQF
>TRBJ1-2|.|TRBV10-3
AISAGGGYT
>TRBJ2-7|TRBD2|TRBV2
ASLPGRDEQY
>TRBJ1-5|.|TRBV6-6
ASSYDGGGSNQPQH
>TRBJ1-6|.|TRBV24-1
ANALAGEKRGNSPLH
>TRBJ2-2|TRBD2|TRBV7-2
ASSLATSGSTGELF
>TRBJ2-2|.|TRBV7-3
ASSSMQTGELF
>TRBJ2-1|.|TRBV7-9
ASSLVEAGGNEQF
>TRBJ1-1|.|TRBV2
ASSEARYNTEAF
>TRBJ1-5|.|TRBV2
ASSRDRGNQPQH
>TRBJ2-1|.|TRBV5-1
ASSAGPGQYNEQF
>TRBJ1-1|.|TRBV28
AGGAGEGEKAF
>TRBJ2-1|TRBD2|TRBV9
ASSVDAASGGYNEQF
>TRBJ2-7|.|TRBV18
ASSRGQIYEQY
>TRBJ2-3|TRBD1|TRBV28
ASSSWTGPDTQY
>TRBJ1-2|TRBD1|TRBV5-4
ASSPGQASYT
>TRBJ1-6|.|TRBV5-1
ASSLATVGDSPLH
>TRBJ1-1|.|TRBV28
ASSSPTYNTEAF
>TRBJ2-4|.|TRBV7-2
ASSLRWAALAKNIQY
>TRBJ1-6|TRBD1|TRBV19
ASSTETGDSPLH
>TRBJ1-3|.|TRBV7-9
ASSLQDSDSGNTIY
>TRBJ2-2|.|TRBV12-3/TRBV12-4
ASSSFQNGELF
>TRBJ2-1|TRBD2|TRBV5-1
ASSLDPGGYNEQF
>TRBJ2-3|.|TRBV30
AWSVRRADTQY
>TRBJ2-2|TRBD2|TRBV14
ASSQALAGGPYTGELF
>TRBJ2-3|.|TRBV7-3
ASSLFPGGTDTQY
>TRBJ1-5|.|TRBV6-5
ASSSSGGVNQPQH
>TRBJ1-4|.|TRBV30
AWSVEGLSNEKLF
>TRBJ1-1|TRBD1|TRBV7-3
ASSWDRGYEAF
>TRBJ2-2|.|TRBV15
ATKTGGPGTGELF
>TRBJ2-3|.|TRBV29-1
SVGAVASTDTQY
>TRBJ2-3|TRBD2|TRBV3-1/TRBV3-2
ASSPGLAGLTDTQY
>TRBJ2-1|.|TRBV7-6
ASSLRDPLDEQF